The 5 T cell receptor beta chains below were found in one sample sequenced in a study of blood T cell repertoires in COVID-19. Clones were sequenced by immunoSEQ multiplex PCR, and TCRdb holds only the in-frame ones, with some missing. The top ten hold about half of the sample, which has 29,000 or so clones, about 80% seen once. What was sequenced was peripheral blood. The receptors were sampled from an older woman with acute or convalescent COVID-19.

The rearrangement uses TRBV4-3 and TRBJ1-1; D is ambiguous. V was cut by 0 bases and J by 0 bases, with 5 bases left in between. Germline V gene lookup returns CDR1 LGHNA and CDR2 YSLEER. The CDR3 is 14 residues long. The CDR3 DNA sequence: TGCGCCAGCAGCCAAGACAGTCTGAACACTGAAGCTTTCTTT. This translates into CASSQDSLNTEAFF.

The chain couples TRBV5-4 to TRBJ2-1; D perhaps matches TRBD1 (6 bases). Germline-derived CDR1 and CDR2 are SGHNT and YYREEE (reference sequence). With 4 bases removed from V and 7 bases from J, the gap between germline ends came to 18 bases. The length of the CDR3 is 15 residues. CDR3 in DNA: TGTGCCAGCAGCGTCAGGGGTGGCCATGGGAATGAGCAGTTCTTC. Translating gives CASSVRGGHGNEQFF. Together with reference TRBV5-4 and TRBJ2-1, the CDR3 gives the full variable domain: ETGVTQSPTHLIKTRGQQVTLRCSSQSGHNTVSWYQQALGQGPQFIFQYYREEENGRGNFPPRFSGLQFPNYSSELNVNALELDDSALYLCASSVRGGHGNEQFFGPGTRLTVL.

This clone was detected only a few times. The chain employs TRBV5-8 and TRBJ1-1; possibly TRBD1 for D (5 bases). The CDR3 extends over 16 amino acids. Germline V gives CDR1 SGHTS, CDR2 YDEGEE. The V and J ends lost 0 bases and 5 bases respectively, with 17 bases between them. The CDR3 DNA sequence: TGTGCCAGCAGCTTGGGCCCGGACAAATCTTGGACTGAAGCTTTCTTT. Protein sequence: CASSLGPDKSWTEAFF.

The count of this clone is one. The chain joins TRBV14 to TRBJ2-5, with 7 bases that match TRBD2. Trimming removed 3 bases from V and 2 bases from J; junction bases left unmatched: 9. Germline loops: CDR1 SGHDN, CDR2 FVKESK. This CDR3 region has 16 residues. The CDR3 region is CASSQGQGGRQETQYF. CDR3 bases: TGTGCCAGCAGCCAGGGGCAGGGAGGGCGTCAAGAGACCCAGTACTTC.

CDR3 nucleotide sequence: TGTGCCAGCAGCGTAGCTGGTAGCGGGAGTGTAGATACGCAGTATTTT. Amino acid sequence: CASSVAGSGSVDTQYF. The chain combines TRBV9 with TRBJ2-3; 9 bases match TRBD2. Per the germline V gene, CDR1 is SGDLS and CDR2 is YYNGEE. The CDR3 loop spans 16 amino acids. The V and J ends lost 0 bases and 5 bases, in that order; junction bases with no gene match: 7. Complete variable domain (other parts from reference TRBV9 and TRBJ2-3): DSGVTQTPKHLITATGQRVTLRCSPRSGDLSVYWYQQSLDQGLQFLIQYYNGEERAKGNILERFSAQQFPDLHSELNLSSLELGDSALYFCASSVAGSGSVDTQYFGPGTRLTVL.